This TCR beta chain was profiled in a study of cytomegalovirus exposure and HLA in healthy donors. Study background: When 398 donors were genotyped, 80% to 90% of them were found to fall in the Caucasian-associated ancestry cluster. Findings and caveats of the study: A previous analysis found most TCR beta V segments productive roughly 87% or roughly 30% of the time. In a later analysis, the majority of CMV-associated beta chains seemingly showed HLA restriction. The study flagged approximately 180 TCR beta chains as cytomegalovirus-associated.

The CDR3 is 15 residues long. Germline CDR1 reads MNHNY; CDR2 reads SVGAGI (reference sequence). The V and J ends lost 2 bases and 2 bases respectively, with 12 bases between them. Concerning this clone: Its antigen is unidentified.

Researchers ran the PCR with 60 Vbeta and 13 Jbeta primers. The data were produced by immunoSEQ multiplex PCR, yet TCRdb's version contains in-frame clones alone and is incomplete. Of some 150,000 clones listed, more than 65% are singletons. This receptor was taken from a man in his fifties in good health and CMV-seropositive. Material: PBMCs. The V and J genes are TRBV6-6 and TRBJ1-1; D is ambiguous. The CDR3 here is CASSYPAADNTEAFF. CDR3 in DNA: TGTGCCAGCAGTTACCCCGCCGCAGATAACACTGAAGCTTTCTTT.